This passage covers 20 T cell receptor beta chains from one sample sequenced in a study of T cells in Graves' hyperthyroidism and ophthalmopathy. What was amplified from RNA transcripts were TCR beta CDR3 regions. The HTBI primer set drove a first-round RT-PCR of the TCR CDR3. A single record per CDR3 protein comes from TCRdb applying MiXCR to the multiplex PCR reads. The sample has approximately 380,000 distinct CDR3 sequences; over 13% are singletons. The sequencing sample was made of blood. These receptors were obtained from a man aged 45-65 years with Graves' ophthalmopathy.

J is TRBJ2-1 and V is TRBV7-6; 12 bases are shared with TRBD2. V gave up 8 bases and J gave up 5 bases; unmatched junction bases: 4. The CDR3 is made up of 14 amino acids. Germline CDR1 is SGHVS and CDR2 is FNYEAQ. CDR3 sequence: CASQGLAGNNEQFF. The CDR3 DNA reads TGTGCCAGCCAAGGACTAGCGGGAAACAATGAGCAGTTCTTC.

This clonotype was picked up many times. CDR3 bases: TGTGCCACCAGTGATTACGGGAGCGACGAGCAGTACTTC. It specifies CATSDYGSDEQYF. This rearrangement joins TRBV24-1 to TRBJ2-7, with a tentative D call TRBD2 (6 bases). V was trimmed by 2 bases and J by 5 bases, leaving 9 bases between them. CDR1 KGHDR and CDR2 SFDVKD come from the germline V gene. The CDR3 extends over 13 amino acids.

The chain combines TRBV20-1 with TRBJ1-1; the D gene is possibly TRBD1 (6 bases). The CDR3 contains 14 residues. Germline CDR1 is DFQATT and CDR2 is SNEGSKA (reference sequence). V gave up 0 bases and J gave up 4 bases, with 12 bases separating them. The DNA of the CDR3 is TGCAGTGCTAGAGATGGGGGGGCGGTCACTGAAGCTTTCTTT. It yields the protein CSARDGGAVTEAFF.

Only a few counts were recorded for this clonotype. This chain joins TRBV29-1 and TRBJ1-1; D is perhaps TRBD1 (5 bases). With 3 bases removed from V and 1 base from J, the gap between germline ends came to 15 bases. The length of the CDR3 is 15 residues. The germline gives CDR1 SQVTM, CDR2 ANQGSEA. CDR3 sequence (DNA): TGCAGCGTTGACCGCATGGGGGGAGGGAACACTGAAGCTTTCTTT. Translated, it gives CSVDRMGGGNTEAFF.

This clonotype was seen ten or more times. This chain joins TRBV11-1 and TRBJ2-5; the match to TRBD1 covers 7 bases. Trimming cost V 4 bases and J 5 bases; bases outside gene matches: 7. Germline V gene sequence: CDR1 SGHAT, CDR2 FQDESV (reference sequence). The CDR3 covers 14 residues. The CDR3 DNA reads as TGTGCCAGCAGCTACGACAGGGTGGGGGAGACCCAGTACTTC. This encodes CASSYDRVGETQYF.

The sample holds a few counts of this clonotype. J is TRBJ2-2 and V is TRBV7-3; D is unresolved. This CDR3 spans 14 amino acids. V lost 1 base, J lost 7 bases, and 10 bases lay in between. Germline-derived CDR1 and CDR2 are SGHTA and FQGTGA. The CDR3 protein is CASSLKGGYGELFF. Here the CDR3 DNA reads TGTGCCAGCAGCTTAAAAGGCGGATACGGGGAGCTGTTTTTT.

This clonotype showed up just a few times. The chain links TRBV29-1 to TRBJ2-1; D remains ambiguous. Trimming took 1 base from V and 5 from J, leaving 12 bases between them. The CDR3 contains 14 residues. Germline V gene sequence: CDR1 SQVTM, CDR2 ANQGSEA. The CDR3 nucleotides are TGCAGCGTTGAAGGATGGACCGAGGACAATGAGCAGTTCTTC. Amino acid sequence: CSVEGWTEDNEQFF.

This clonotype was seen only a few times. CDR3 sequence: CSASSGFSAGELFF. CDR3 in DNA: TGCAGCGCGTCCAGCGGCTTCTCGGCCGGGGAGCTGTTTTTT. The V and J genes are TRBV29-1 and TRBJ2-2; tentative D call: TRBD2 (5 bases). CDR1 is SQVTM, CDR2 ANQGSEA, per germline. Trimming left V 7 bases short and J 6 bases short, with 18 bases between. There are 14 residues in the CDR3.

This clonotype was picked up a small number of times. The CDR3 loop is CASSLGGLYGYTF. CDR3 sequence (DNA): TGTGCCAGCAGCTTAGGAGGGCTTTATGGCTACACCTTC. The chain is built from TRBV7-9 and TRBJ1-2, with no clear D. The ends were cut back, 1 base at V and 5 bases at J, with 8 bases in the middle. Germline CDR1 is SEHNR and CDR2 is FQNEAQ (reference sequence). The length of the CDR3 is 13 residues. The whole variable domain, remainder taken from reference TRBV7-9 and TRBJ1-2, is DTGVSQNPRHKITKRGQNVTFRCDPISEHNRLYWYRQTLGQGPEFLTYFQNEAQLEKSRLLSDRFSAERPKGSFSTLEIQRTEQGDSAMYLCASSLGGLYGYTFGSGTRLTVV.

This clonotype was counted many times. The chain carries TRBV29-1 and TRBJ2-7, with D tentatively TRBD2 (5 bases). The V end lost 4 bases, the J end lost 3 bases, and 19 bases lay between the germline ends. Germline-derived CDR1 and CDR2 are SQVTM and ANQGSEA. The CDR3 loop spans 15 amino acids. CDR3 region: CSVGGWGDSYYEQYF. CDR3 nucleotides: TGCAGCGTTGGAGGTTGGGGAGACTCATACTACGAGCAGTACTTC.

The chain employs TRBV20-1 and TRBJ2-1; 8 bases align to TRBD1. V lost 0 bases, J lost 8 bases, and 15 bases stayed unmatched. From germline, CDR1 is DFQATT and CDR2 SNEGSKA (reference sequence). The CDR3 spans 17 residues. For the CDR3, the DNA is TGCAGTGCTAGAGAGGTATTCGACAGGGGCCCCTCGCATGAGCAGTTCTTC. Translated, it gives CSAREVFDRGPSHEQFF.

In this sample, this clonotype turned up many times. The chain has TRBV5-1 and TRBJ2-7; possibly TRBD2 for D (5 bases). The CDR3 is 13 residues long. Trimming took 6 bases from V and 4 from J, leaving 14 bases between them. Germline assignment: CDR1 SGHRS and CDR2 YFSETQ. The CDR3 is CASKSGILYEQYF. DNA for the CDR3: TGCGCCAGCAAGTCGGGGATCCTTTACGAGCAGTACTTC.

This clonotype was detected ten times or more. The chain recombines TRBV30 with TRBJ2-1; TRBD2 matches at 11 bases. V lost 1 base, J lost 4 bases, and 6 bases stayed unmatched. CDR1 and CDR2 from the germline V gene are GTSNPN and SVGIG (reference sequence). The CDR3 has 16 residues. The CDR3 here is CAWSGTGTSGYNEQFF. The CDR3 DNA reads TGTGCCTGGAGTGGGACAGGGACTAGCGGTTACAATGAGCAGTTCTTC.

This clonotype was seen at least ten times. V usage is TRBV4-1 and J usage is TRBJ2-7, with 12 nucleotides matching TRBD1. Germline lookup yields CDR1 MGHRA and CDR2 YSYEKL. The V segment lost 4 bases and the J segment 7 bases; nucleotides outside the gene matches: 8. This CDR3 has 15 residues. The CDR3: CASSPTGTGGEEQYF. CDR3 in DNA: TGCGCCAGCAGCCCCACCGGGACAGGGGGCGAAGAGCAGTACTTC.

V is TRBV19 and J is TRBJ2-1; D gene uncertain. Germline assignment: CDR1 LNHDA and CDR2 SQIVND (reference sequence). V was clipped by 1 base and J by 0 bases, with 7 bases between them. The CDR3 runs to 15 residues. The DNA of the CDR3 is TGTGCCAGTAGTATAGCGCCGAGCTCCTACAATGAGCAGTTCTTC. Its translation: CASSIAPSSYNEQFF.

The table lists this clonotype with many counts. J is TRBJ1-4 and V is TRBV3-1, with D perhaps matching TRBD1 (5 bases). Trimming pared 3 bases from V and 13 bases from J, leaving 18 bases between. The CDR3 loop spans 14 amino acids. Germline CDR1 LGHDT, CDR2 YNNKEL (reference sequence). CDR3 bases: TGTGCCAGCAGCCAGGATACGTCGAGGGGCGGACTGTTTTTT. Translation: CASSQDTSRGGLFF.

This clonotype was detected ten times or more. V and J are TRBV12-3 or TRBV12-4 and TRBJ2-7, with D unclear. The CDR3 is 13 residues long. The V end was cut by 4 bases, the J end by 3 bases, with 10 bases between. The CDR3 bases are TGTGCCAGCAGTTATTCGCCGAGCTACGAGCAGTACTTC. Protein product: CASSYSPSYEQYF.

This clonotype was recorded many times. For the CDR3, the DNA is TGTGCCAGCAGCTTAGGCCTAGCGGGAGTTTTCACCGGGGAGCTGTTTTTT. Amino acids: CASSLGLAGVFTGELFF. The chain carries TRBV11-2 and TRBJ2-2; 10 positions agree with TRBD2. CDR3 size: 17 residues. Unmatched junction bases numbered 6, after V lost 1 base and J lost 4 bases. Germline V gene lookup returns CDR1 SGHAT and CDR2 FQNNGV.

This clonotype was detected only a few times. This chain links TRBV12-3 or TRBV12-4 with TRBJ2-7, with D perhaps TRBD2 (6 bases). This CDR3 has 15 amino acids. V was trimmed by 3 bases and J by 3 bases, leaving 15 bases between them. This CDR3 is CASSFSVGTYYEQYF. In nucleotides, the CDR3 is TGTGCCAGCAGTTTCTCTGTGGGGACTTACTACGAGCAGTACTTC.

This clonotype was observed at least ten times. The CDR3 DNA follows: TGTGCCAGCTCGGACGAAAGGTTTGGCTACACCTTC. Amino acids: CASSDERFGYTF. The V and J genes are TRBV18 and TRBJ1-2; no firm D call. Germline-derived CDR1 and CDR2 are KGHSH and LQKENI. V was pared by 6 bases and J by 7 bases, with 12 bases between. CDR3 length equals 12 residues.